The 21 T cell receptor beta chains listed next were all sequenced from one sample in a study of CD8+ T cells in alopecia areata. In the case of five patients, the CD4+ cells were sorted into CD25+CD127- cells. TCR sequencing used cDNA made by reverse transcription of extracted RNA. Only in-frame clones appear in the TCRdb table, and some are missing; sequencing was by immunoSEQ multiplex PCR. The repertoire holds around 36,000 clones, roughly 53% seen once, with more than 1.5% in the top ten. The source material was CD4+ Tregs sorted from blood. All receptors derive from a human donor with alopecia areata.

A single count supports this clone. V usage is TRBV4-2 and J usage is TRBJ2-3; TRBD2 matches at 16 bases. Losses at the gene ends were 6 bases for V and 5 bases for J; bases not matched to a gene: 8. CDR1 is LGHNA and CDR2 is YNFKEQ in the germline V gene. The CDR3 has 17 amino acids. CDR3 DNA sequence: TGTGCCAGCAGTCCCGGGACTAGCGGGGGGGCCGTAGATACGCAGTATTTT. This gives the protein CASSPGTSGGAVDTQYF.

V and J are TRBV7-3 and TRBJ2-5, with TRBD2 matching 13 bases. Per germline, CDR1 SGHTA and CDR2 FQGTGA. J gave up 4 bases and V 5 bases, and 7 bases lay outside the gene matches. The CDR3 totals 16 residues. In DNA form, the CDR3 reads TGTGCCAGCAGCCCATCTGGACTAGCGGGAGTAGAGACCCAGTACTTC. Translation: CASSPSGLAGVETQYF.

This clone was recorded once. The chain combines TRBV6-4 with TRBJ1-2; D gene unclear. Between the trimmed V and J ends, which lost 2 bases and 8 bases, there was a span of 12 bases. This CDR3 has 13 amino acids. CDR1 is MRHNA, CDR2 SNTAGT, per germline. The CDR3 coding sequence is TGTGCCAGCAGTGACCCCGGCGCTGGCGGCTACACCTTC. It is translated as CASSDPGAGGYTF.

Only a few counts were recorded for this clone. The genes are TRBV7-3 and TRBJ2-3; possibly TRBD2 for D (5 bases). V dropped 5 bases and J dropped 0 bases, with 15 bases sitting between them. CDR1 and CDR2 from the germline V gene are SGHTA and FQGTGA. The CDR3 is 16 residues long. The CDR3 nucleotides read TGTGCCAGCAGCCCCGGACTCGACTCTAGCACAGATACGCAGTATTTT. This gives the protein CASSPGLDSSTDTQYF.

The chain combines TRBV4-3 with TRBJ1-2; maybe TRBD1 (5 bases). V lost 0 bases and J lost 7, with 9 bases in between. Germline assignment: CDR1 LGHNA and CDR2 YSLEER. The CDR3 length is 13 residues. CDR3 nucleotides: TGCGCCAGCAGCCAAGATCCGGGGCGTGGCTACACCTTC. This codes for CASSQDPGRGYTF.

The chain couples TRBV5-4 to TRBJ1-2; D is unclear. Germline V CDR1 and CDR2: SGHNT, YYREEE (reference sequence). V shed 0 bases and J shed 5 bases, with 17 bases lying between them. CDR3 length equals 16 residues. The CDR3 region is CASSLGYPSSYYGYTF. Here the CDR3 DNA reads TGTGCCAGCAGCTTGGGCTACCCGTCCAGTTATTATGGCTACACCTTC.

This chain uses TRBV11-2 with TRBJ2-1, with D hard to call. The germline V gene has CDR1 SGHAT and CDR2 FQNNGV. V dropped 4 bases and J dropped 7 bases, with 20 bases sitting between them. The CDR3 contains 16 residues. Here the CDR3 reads CASSSFWAAVLNEQFF. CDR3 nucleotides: TGTGCCAGCAGCTCCTTCTGGGCGGCGGTCCTTAATGAGCAGTTCTTC. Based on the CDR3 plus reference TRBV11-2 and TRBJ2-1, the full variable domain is EAGVAQSPRYKIIEKRQSVAFWCNPISGHATLYWYQQILGQGPKLLIQFQNNGVVDDSQLPKDRFSAERLKGVDSTLKIQPAKLEDSAVYLCASSSFWAAVLNEQFFGPGTRLTVL.

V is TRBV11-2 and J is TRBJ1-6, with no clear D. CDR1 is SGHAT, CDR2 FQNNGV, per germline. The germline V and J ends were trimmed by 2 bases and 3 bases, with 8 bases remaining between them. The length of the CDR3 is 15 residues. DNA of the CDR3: TGTGCCAGCAGCTTAAAACCGATCTATAATTCACCCCTCCACTTT. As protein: CASSLKPIYNSPLHF.

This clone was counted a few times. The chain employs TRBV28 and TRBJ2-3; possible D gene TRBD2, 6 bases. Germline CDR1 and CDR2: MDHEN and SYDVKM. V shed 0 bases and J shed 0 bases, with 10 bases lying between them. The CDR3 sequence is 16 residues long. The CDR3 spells CASSLWRGASTDTQYF. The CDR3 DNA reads TGTGCCAGCAGTTTATGGCGGGGCGCCAGCACAGATACGCAGTATTTT.

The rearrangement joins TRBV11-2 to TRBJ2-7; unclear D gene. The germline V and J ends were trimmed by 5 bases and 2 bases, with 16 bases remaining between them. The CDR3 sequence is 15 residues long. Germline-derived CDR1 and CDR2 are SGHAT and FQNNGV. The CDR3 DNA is TGTGCCAGCAGCCGCGGTAAGGGTATTCCCTACGAGCAGTACTTC. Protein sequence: CASSRGKGIPYEQYF.

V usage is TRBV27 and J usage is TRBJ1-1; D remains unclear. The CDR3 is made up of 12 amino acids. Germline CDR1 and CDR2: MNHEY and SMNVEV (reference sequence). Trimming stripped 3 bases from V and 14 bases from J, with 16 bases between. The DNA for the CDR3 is TGTGCCAGCAGTTTTGAAGGGAGGGTGACCTTCTTT. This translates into CASSFEGRVTFF.

CDR3 sequence (DNA): TGTGCCAGCAGCCCACAGCGAGGGGGGACGCGCTATGGCTACACCTTC. It is translated as CASSPQRGGTRYGYTF. The gene calls are TRBV7-2 and TRBJ1-2; perhaps TRBD1 as D (6 bases). Per germline, CDR1 SGHTA and CDR2 FQGNSA. The V end lost 5 bases, the J end lost 4 bases, and 20 bases lay between the germline ends. The CDR3 runs 16 residues. Based on the CDR3 plus reference TRBV7-2 and TRBJ1-2, the full variable domain is GAGVSQSPSNKVTEKGKDVELRCDPISGHTALYWYRQSLGQGLEFLIYFQGNSAPDKSGLPSDRFSAERTGGSVSTLTIQRTQQEDSAVYLCASSPQRGGTRYGYTFGSGTRLTVV.

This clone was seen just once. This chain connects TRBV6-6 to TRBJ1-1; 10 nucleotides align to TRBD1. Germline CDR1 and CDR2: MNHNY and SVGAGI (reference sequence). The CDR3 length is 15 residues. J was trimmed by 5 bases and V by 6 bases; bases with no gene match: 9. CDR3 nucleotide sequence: TGTGCCAGCAGCCCTGCTGACAGGGGGCAAACTGAAGCTTTCTTT. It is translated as CASSPADRGQTEAFF.

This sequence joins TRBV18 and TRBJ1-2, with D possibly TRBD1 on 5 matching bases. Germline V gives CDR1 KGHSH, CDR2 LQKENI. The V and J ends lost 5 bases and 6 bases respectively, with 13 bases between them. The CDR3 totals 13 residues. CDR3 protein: CASSTGTSNGYTF. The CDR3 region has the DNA TGTGCCAGCTCAACCGGGACGTCGAATGGCTACACCTTC.

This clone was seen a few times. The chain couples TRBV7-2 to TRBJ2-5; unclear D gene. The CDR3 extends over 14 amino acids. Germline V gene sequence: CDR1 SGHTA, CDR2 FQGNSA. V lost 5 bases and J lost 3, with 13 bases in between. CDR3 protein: CASSHGWREETQYF. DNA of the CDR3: TGTGCCAGCAGCCATGGCTGGCGAGAAGAGACCCAGTACTTC.

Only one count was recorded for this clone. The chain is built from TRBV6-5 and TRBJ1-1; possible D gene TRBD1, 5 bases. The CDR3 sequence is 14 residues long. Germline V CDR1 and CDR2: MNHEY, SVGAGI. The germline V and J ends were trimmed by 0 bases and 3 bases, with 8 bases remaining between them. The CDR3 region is CASSYSGGDTEAFF. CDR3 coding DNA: TGTGCCAGCAGTTACTCCGGAGGGGACACTGAAGCTTTCTTT.

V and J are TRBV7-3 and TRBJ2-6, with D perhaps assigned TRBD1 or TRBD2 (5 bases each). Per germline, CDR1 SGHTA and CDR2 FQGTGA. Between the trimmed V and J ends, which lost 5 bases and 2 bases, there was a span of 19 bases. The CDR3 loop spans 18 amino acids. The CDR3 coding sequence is TGTGCCAGCAGCCCCACGATGAGGGGAACGGCTGGGGCCAACGTCCTGACTTTC. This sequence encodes CASSPTMRGTAGANVLTF.

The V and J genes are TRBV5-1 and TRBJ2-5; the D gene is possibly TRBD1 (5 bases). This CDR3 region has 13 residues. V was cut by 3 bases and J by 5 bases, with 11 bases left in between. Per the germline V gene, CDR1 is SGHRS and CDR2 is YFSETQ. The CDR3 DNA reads TGCGCCAGCAGCTCGGACATAAGGGAGACCCAGTACTTC. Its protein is CASSSDIRETQYF.

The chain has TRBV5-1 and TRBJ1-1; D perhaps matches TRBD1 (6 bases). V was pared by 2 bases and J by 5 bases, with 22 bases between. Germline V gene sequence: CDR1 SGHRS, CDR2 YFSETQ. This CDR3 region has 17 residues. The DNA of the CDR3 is TGCGCCAGCAGCTTTCAGCCAGGGGAATCATTCAGAACTGAAGCTTTCTTT. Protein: CASSFQPGESFRTEAFF.

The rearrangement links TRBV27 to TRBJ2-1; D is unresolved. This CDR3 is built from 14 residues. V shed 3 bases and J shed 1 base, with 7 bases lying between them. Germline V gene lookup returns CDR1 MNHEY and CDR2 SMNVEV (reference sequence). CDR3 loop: CASSFVVSYNEQFF. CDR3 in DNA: TGTGCCAGCAGTTTTGTGGTTTCCTACAATGAGCAGTTCTTC.

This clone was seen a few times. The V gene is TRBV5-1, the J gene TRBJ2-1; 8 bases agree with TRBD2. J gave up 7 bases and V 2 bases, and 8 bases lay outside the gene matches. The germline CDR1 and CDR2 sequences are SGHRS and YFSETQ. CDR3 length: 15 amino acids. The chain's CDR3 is CASSFYGRAGNEQFF. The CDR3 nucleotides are TGCGCCAGCAGCTTTTACGGGAGGGCCGGAAATGAGCAGTTCTTC.